Below, one T cell receptor (beta chain) is given with its context. Unfractionated whole blood was the source from which total RNA was extracted. Germline V lookup: CDR1 MGHRA, CDR2 YSYEKL. This CDR3 has 13 amino acids. Trimming shortened V by 0 bases and J by 7 bases, and 9 bases separated the two germline ends. A single record per CDR3 protein comes from TCRdb applying MiXCR to the 5' RACE reads. The table lists 110,000 or so distinct CDR3 sequences, around a fifth of them singletons, with approximately 2.6% in the top ten. The data stem from a study of human T cells and chemical hapten exposure. The receptor comes from a human donor in good health. The chain is built from TRBV4-1 and TRBJ2-5; D is unclear. The CDR3 reads CASSQESEGTQYF. The CDR3 DNA is TGCGCCAGCAGCCAAGAGTCAGAAGGGACCCAGTACTTC.